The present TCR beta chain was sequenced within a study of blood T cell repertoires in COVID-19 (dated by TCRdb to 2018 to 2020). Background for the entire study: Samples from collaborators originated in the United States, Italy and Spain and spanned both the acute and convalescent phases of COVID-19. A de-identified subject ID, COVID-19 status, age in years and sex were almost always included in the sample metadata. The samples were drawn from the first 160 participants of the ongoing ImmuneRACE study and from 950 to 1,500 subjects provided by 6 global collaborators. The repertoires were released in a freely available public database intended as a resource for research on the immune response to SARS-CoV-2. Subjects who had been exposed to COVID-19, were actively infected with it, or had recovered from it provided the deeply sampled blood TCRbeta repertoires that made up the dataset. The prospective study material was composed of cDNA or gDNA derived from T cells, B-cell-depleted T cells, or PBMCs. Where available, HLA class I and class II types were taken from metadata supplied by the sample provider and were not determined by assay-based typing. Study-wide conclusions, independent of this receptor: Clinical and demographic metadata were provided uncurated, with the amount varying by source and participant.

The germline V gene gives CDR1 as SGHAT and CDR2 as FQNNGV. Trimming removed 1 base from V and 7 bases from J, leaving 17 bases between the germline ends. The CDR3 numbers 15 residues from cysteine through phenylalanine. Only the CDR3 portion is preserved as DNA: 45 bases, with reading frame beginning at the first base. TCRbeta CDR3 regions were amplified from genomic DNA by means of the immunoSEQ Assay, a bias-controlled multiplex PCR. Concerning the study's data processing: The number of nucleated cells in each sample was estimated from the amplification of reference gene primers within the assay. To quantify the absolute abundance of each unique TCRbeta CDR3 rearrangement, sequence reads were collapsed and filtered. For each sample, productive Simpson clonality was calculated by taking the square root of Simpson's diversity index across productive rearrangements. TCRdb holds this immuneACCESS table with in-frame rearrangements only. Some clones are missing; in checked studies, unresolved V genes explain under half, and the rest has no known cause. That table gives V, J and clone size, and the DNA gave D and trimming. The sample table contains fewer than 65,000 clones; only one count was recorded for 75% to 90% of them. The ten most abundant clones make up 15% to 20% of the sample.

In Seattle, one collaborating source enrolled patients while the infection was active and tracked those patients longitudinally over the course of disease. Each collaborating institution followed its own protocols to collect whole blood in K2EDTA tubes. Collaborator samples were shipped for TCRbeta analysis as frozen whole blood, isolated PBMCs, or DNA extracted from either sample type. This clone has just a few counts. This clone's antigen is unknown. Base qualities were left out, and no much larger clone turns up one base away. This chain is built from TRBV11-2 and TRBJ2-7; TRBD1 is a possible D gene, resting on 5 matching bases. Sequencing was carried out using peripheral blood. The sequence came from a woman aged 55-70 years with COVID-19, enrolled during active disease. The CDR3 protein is CASSLVRSRAGEQYF. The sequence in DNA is TGTGCCAGCAGCTTAGTAAGGTCCAGGGCAGGGGAGCAGTACTTC.